A selection of T cell receptor beta chains follows, all from one sample in a study of blood T cell repertoires in COVID-19. The repertoire was sequenced with immunoSEQ multiplex PCR; TCRdb's copy has only in-frame clones and lacks some. The table records around 210,000 clones, 85% of them present only once. The material sequenced was peripheral blood. The receptor set was obtained from a man aged 50 to 60 with COVID-19, enrolled during active disease. Each CDR3 is given with its conserved first and last residue. Fields, in order: D gene, J gene, V gene, CDR3 DNA, CDR3 protein. The D gene is left open where the match is weak.

D: NA; J: TRBJ1-2; V: TRBV30; DNA: TGTGCCTGGAGACCCCAGGGGCAGGGACACTACACCTTC; CDR3: CAWRPQGQGHYTF
D: NA; J: TRBJ2-3; V: TRBV5-4; DNA: TGTGCCAGCAGCTTGGCCAAGCGTCTGGCAGATACGCAGTATTTT; CDR3: CASSLAKRLADTQYF
D: TRBD1; J: TRBJ1-6; V: TRBV6-5; DNA: TGTGCCAGCATGACAGGGGGTAATTCACCCCTCCACTTT; CDR3: CASMTGGNSPLHF
D: NA; J: TRBJ1-5; V: TRBV2; DNA: TGTGCCAGCAGTGAGGTCTATAGCAATCAGCCCCAGCATTTT; CDR3: CASSEVYSNQPQHF
D: TRBD2; J: TRBJ2-3; V: TRBV3-1/TRBV3-2; DNA: TGTGCCAGCAGCCCCAAGGGACTAGCGGGGGGAGATACGCAGTATTTT; CDR3: CASSPKGLAGGDTQYF
D: NA; J: TRBJ2-3; V: TRBV5-1; DNA: TGCGCCAGCAGCTTGGGGGTCGGGTGGCGTGGCACAGATACGCAGTATTTT; CDR3: CASSLGVGWRGTDTQYF
D: NA; J: TRBJ2-5; V: TRBV6-5; DNA: TGTGCCAGCAGCCAGGGACTCCAAGAGACCCAGTACTTC; CDR3: CASSQGLQETQYF
D: NA; J: TRBJ2-1; V: TRBV19; DNA: TGTGCCAGTGTGGACAGCTACAATGAGCAGTTCTTC; CDR3: CASVDSYNEQFF
D: NA; J: TRBJ1-1; V: TRBV3-1/TRBV3-2; DNA: TGTGCCAGCAACTCCCTGCGGGGTGAAGCTTTCTTT; CDR3: CASNSLRGEAFF
D: TRBD1; J: TRBJ2-7; V: TRBV7-2; DNA: TGTGCCAGCAGCCCGGACAGGGTGTACGAGCAGTACTTC; CDR3: CASSPDRVYEQYF
D: NA; J: TRBJ1-5; V: TRBV19; DNA: TGTGCCAGTAGTAGCCATCGGGACAACAATCAGCCCCAGCATTTT; CDR3: CASSSHRDNNQPQHF
D: TRBD1; J: TRBJ2-7; V: TRBV9; DNA: TGTGCCAGCAGCACTACAGGGGCCCCTAGCGAGCAGTACTTC; CDR3: CASSTTGAPSEQYF
D: TRBD2; J: TRBJ2-3; V: TRBV9; DNA: TGTGCCAGCAGCGCAGGGACTATCAGCACAGATACGCAGTATTTT; CDR3: CASSAGTISTDTQYF
D: NA; J: TRBJ2-2; V: TRBV4-1; DNA: TGCGCCAGCAGCCAGGGCGTGGGCGCGAACACCGGGGAGCTGTTTTTT; CDR3: CASSQGVGANTGELFF